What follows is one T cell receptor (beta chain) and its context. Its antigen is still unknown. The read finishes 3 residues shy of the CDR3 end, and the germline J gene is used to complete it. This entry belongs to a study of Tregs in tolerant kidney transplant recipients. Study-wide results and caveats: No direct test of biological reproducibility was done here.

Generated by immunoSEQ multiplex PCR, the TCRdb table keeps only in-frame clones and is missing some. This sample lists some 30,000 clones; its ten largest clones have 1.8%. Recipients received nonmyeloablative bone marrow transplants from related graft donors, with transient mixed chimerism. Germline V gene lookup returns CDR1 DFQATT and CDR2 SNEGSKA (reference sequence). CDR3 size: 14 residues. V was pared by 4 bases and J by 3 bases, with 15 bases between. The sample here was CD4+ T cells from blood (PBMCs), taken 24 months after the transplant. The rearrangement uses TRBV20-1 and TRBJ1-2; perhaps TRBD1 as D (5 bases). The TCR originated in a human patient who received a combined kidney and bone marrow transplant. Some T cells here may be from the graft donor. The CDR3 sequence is CSAKQYPGYYGYTF. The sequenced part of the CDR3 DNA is TGCAGTGCTAAGCAGTACCCAGGGTACTATGGC.